Listed here are 27 T cell receptor beta chains from one sample, sequenced in a study of T-cell memory formation after mild COVID-19. TCRdb re-called the 5' RACE reads through MiXCR, storing one row per CDR3 protein. Of approximately 150,000 distinct CDR3 sequences listed, 19% are singletons. Sequenced input: PBMCs or a T cell subset sorted from them (not recorded which). The receptors here all came from an adult woman who had mild COVID-19 (a few samples of this study predate the infection). Cell type and time point are not known.

This rearrangement joins TRBV7-2 to TRBJ1-2; TRBD1 agrees at 12 bases. CDR3 length equals 14 residues. V lost 1 base, J lost 10 bases, and 4 bases stayed unmatched. Germline V lookup: CDR1 SGHTA, CDR2 FQGNSA. CDR3 protein: CASSLVPGQGAYTF. The CDR3 DNA reads as TGTGCCAGCAGCTTAGTACCGGGACAGGGGGCCTACACCTTC.

A few counts support this clonotype. This rearrangement joins TRBV5-1 to TRBJ2-5, with D possibly being TRBD2 (5 bases). V dropped 7 bases and J dropped 4 bases, with 20 bases sitting between them. The CDR3 has 15 amino acids. Germline values: CDR1 SGHRS, CDR2 YFSETQ. CDR3 region: CASDWNGIPTETQYF. As DNA, the CDR3 is TGCGCCAGCGACTGGAACGGGATTCCCACAGAGACCCAGTACTTC.

This clonotype was counted ten times or more. V gene TRBV30 combines with J gene TRBJ1-5; TRBD1 aligns across 7 bases. After removal of 3 bases from V and 5 bases from J, the junction contained 1 base not matched to a gene. CDR1 is GTSNPN and CDR2 is SVGIG in the germline V gene (reference sequence). This CDR3 comprises 12 residues. The CDR3 nucleotides are TGTGCCTGGAGGCAGGGGGATCAGCCCCAGCATTTT. Encoded protein: CAWRQGDQPQHF. The full variable domain, with the rest looked up from reference TRBV30 and TRBJ1-5, is SQTIHQWPATLVQPVGSPLSLECTVEGTSNPNLYWYRQAAGRGLQLLFYSVGIGQISSEVPQNLSASRPQDRQFILSSKKLLLSDSGFYLCAWRQGDQPQHFGDGTRLSIL.

The chain uses TRBV7-3 and TRBJ2-2; TRBD2 might be the D (6 bases). CDR1 is SGHTA and CDR2 is FQGTGA in the germline V gene. Trimming pared 2 bases from V and 3 bases from J, leaving 7 bases between. The CDR3 extends over 14 amino acids. CDR3 sequence (DNA): TGTGCCAGCAGCTTATCGGGGGACACCGGGGAGCTGTTTTTT. Its translation is CASSLSGDTGELFF.

The chain has TRBV20-1 and TRBJ1-2; 8 bases align to TRBD1. V lost 0 bases to trimming and J lost 0 bases; unmatched junction nucleotides: 3. Germline values: CDR1 DFQATT, CDR2 SNEGSKA (reference sequence). This CDR3 contains 15 residues. The CDR3 DNA sequence: TGCAGTGCTAGAGAAGGGGACAGGACTAACTATGGCTACACCTTC. Translated: CSAREGDRTNYGYTF.

A few counts support this clonotype. The chain employs TRBV5-1 and TRBJ2-1; 10 positions match TRBD2. In germline, CDR1 is SGHRS, CDR2 YFSETQ. The CDR3 extends over 16 amino acids. V shed 1 base, J shed 3 bases, and the junction held 4 bases outside the gene matches. The chain's CDR3 is CASSLSSSGGYNEQFF. CDR3 coding DNA: TGCGCCAGCAGCTTGTCGTCTAGCGGGGGCTACAATGAGCAGTTCTTC.

V gene TRBV18 combines with J gene TRBJ2-7; maybe TRBD1 (5 bases). The CDR3 has 15 amino acids. V dropped 0 bases and J dropped 3 bases, with 12 bases sitting between them. The germline V gene has CDR1 KGHSH and CDR2 LQKENI. This chain's CDR3 is CASSPPAGQLYEQYF. The DNA of the CDR3 is TGTGCCAGCTCACCACCGGCAGGGCAACTCTACGAGCAGTACTTC.

J is TRBJ2-5 and V is TRBV6-5; D might be TRBD1 or TRBD2, each matching 6 bases. The CDR3 totals 13 residues. V lost 6 bases, J lost 5 bases, and 13 bases lay in between. From germline, CDR1 is MNHEY and CDR2 SVGAGI. In DNA form, the CDR3 reads TGTGCCAGCAGGCGAGGGGGGCTGGAGACCCAGTACTTC. It yields the protein CASRRGGLETQYF.

This sequence joins TRBV12-3 or TRBV12-4 and TRBJ2-1, with 11 bases aligning to TRBD2. The V gene end was trimmed by 7 bases and the J gene end by 4 bases; junction bases not matched to a gene: 6. The CDR3 has 15 residues. The CDR3 sequence is CASTLSGGDYNEQFF. The CDR3 nucleotides are TGTGCCAGCACCCTTAGCGGGGGGGATTACAATGAGCAGTTCTTC.

J is TRBJ2-2 and V is TRBV24-1; 7 nucleotides line up with TRBD1. The CDR3 contains 14 residues. V lost 6 bases, J lost 2 bases, and 2 bases stayed unmatched. Germline-derived CDR1 and CDR2 are KGHDR and SFDVKD. CDR3 amino acids: CATSPGGNTGELFF. The CDR3 DNA is TGTGCCACCAGTCCAGGGGGTAACACCGGGGAGCTGTTTTTT.

The rearrangement joins TRBV20-1 to TRBJ2-1; TRBD2 aligns across 16 bases. This CDR3 is built from 16 residues. Germline assignment: CDR1 DFQATT and CDR2 SNEGSKA (reference sequence). V dropped 5 bases and J dropped 7; count of bases not matched to a gene: 8. In nucleotides, the CDR3 is TGCAGTGCTTTCACGGGACTAGCGGGGGGGCAGAATGAGCAGTTCTTC. It translates to CSAFTGLAGGQNEQFF.

CDR3 in DNA: TGTGCCAGCAGTTTTCGGGAGACGGCTACCTACGAGCAGTACTTC. This gives the protein CASSFRETATYEQYF. This chain joins TRBV12-3 or TRBV12-4 and TRBJ2-7, with TRBD2 as a possible D gene (6 bases). The CDR3 consists of 15 residues. Between the trimmed V and J ends, which lost 3 bases and 2 bases, there was a span of 14 bases.

The J gene is TRBJ1-1, the V gene TRBV5-1; D uncertain. The germline V gene encodes CDR1 SGHRS and CDR2 YFSETQ. The CDR3 sequence is 11 residues long. Trimming removed 3 bases at V and 8 bases at J, with 8 bases between. CDR3 residues: CASSSQVEAFF. As DNA, the CDR3 is TGCGCCAGCAGCTCGCAAGTGGAAGCTTTCTTT. The full variable domain, in which reference TRBV5-1 and TRBJ1-1 provide the parts outside the CDR3, is KAGVTQTPRYLIKTRGQQVTLSCSPISGHRSVSWYQQTPGQGLQFLFEYFSETQRNKGNFPGRFSGRQFSNSRSEMNVSTLELGDSALYLCASSSQVEAFFGQGTRLTVV.

This clonotype was picked up a small number of times. V and J are TRBV6-2 or TRBV6-3 and TRBJ2-7; no clear D. This CDR3 is 15 amino acids long. Germline lookup yields CDR1 MNHEY and CDR2 SVGEGT. V lost 2 bases and J 0 bases, leaving 11 bases between the germline ends. CDR3 amino acids: CASSYPTPTSYEQYF. The DNA of the CDR3 is TGTGCCAGCAGTTACCCGACACCGACCTCCTACGAGCAGTACTTC.

This clonotype was counted between two and nine times. This sequence joins TRBV12-3 or TRBV12-4 and TRBJ1-1, with 9 bases fitting TRBD1. The CDR3 consists of 17 residues. Trimming took 6 bases from V and 3 from J; bases not matched to a gene: 14. The CDR3 loop reads CASSSLFGTGTDTEAFF. As DNA, the CDR3 is TGTGCCAGCAGCTCCCTTTTCGGGACAGGGACGGACACTGAAGCTTTCTTT.

In this sample, this clonotype turned up once. The chain is built from TRBV6-5 and TRBJ2-1, with 7 bases matching TRBD1. V lost 4 bases and J lost 1; bases outside the gene matches: 1. Germline V gene data show CDR1 as MNHEY and CDR2 as SVGAGI. This CDR3 region has 14 residues. CDR3 sequence (DNA): TGTGCCAGCAGTTCGGACAGGTCCTACAATGAGCAGTTCTTC. It translates to CASSSDRSYNEQFF.

V gene TRBV7-2 combines with J gene TRBJ2-5, with D unclear. This CDR3 spans 14 amino acids. The V gene's germline CDR1 is SGHTA and CDR2 FQGNSA. Trimming took off 0 bases at V and 5 bases at J, with 10 bases between the two ends. The CDR3 DNA reads as TGTGCCAGCAGCTTAGCTAGACATTCCGAGACCCAGTACTTC. Translation: CASSLARHSETQYF. Filled out from reference TRBV7-2 and TRBJ2-5, the complete variable domain reads GAGVSQSPSNKVTEKGKDVELRCDPISGHTALYWYRQSLGQGLEFLIYFQGNSAPDKSGLPSDRFSAERTGGSVSTLTIQRTQQEDSAVYLCASSLARHSETQYFGPGTRLLVL.

This clonotype was observed a handful of times. V and J are TRBV12-3 or TRBV12-4 and TRBJ2-5; D may be TRBD1 or TRBD2 (5 bases each). This CDR3 comprises 14 residues. V gave up 7 bases and J gave up 2 bases, with 14 bases separating them. The CDR3 loop is CASKRGATQETQYF. CDR3 DNA: TGTGCCAGCAAACGAGGGGCCACACAAGAGACCCAGTACTTC.

This clonotype showed up many times. V usage is TRBV29-1 and J usage is TRBJ2-7; TRBD1 is a possible D gene (5 bases). CDR3 size: 13 residues. In germline, CDR1 is SQVTM, CDR2 ANQGSEA. V shed 7 bases and J shed 0 bases, with 13 bases lying between them. The CDR3 DNA reads TGCAGCGCCTTGACAGTTCACTCCTACGAGCAGTACTTC. It is translated as CSALTVHSYEQYF.

This clonotype occurred many times. V gene TRBV28 combines with J gene TRBJ2-3; no firm D call. V was shortened by 5 bases and J by 2 bases, with 14 bases between the two germline ends. Per germline, CDR1 MDHEN and CDR2 SYDVKM. This CDR3 spans 15 amino acids. CDR3 loop: CASSPPAKHTDTQYF. For the CDR3, the DNA is TGTGCCAGCAGTCCGCCGGCCAAACACACAGATACGCAGTATTTT.

This clonotype was counted only a few times. The chain carries TRBV12-3 or TRBV12-4 and TRBJ1-1; 7 nucleotides agree with TRBD1. The CDR3 contains 14 residues. V lost 7 bases, J lost 5 bases, and 10 bases stayed unmatched. CDR3 nucleotides: TGTGCCAGCACCGCAACTACAGGGGTGACTGAAGCTTTCTTT. This encodes CASTATTGVTEAFF.

The V call is TRBV10-3, the J call TRBJ1-6, with a weak D call TRBD1 (5 bases). Trimming took 4 bases from V and 6 from J, leaving 16 bases between them. CDR1 and CDR2 from the germline V gene are ENHRY and SYGVKD. The CDR3 length is 16 residues. The CDR3 spells CAISGAGQGANSPLHF. CDR3 nucleotide sequence: TGTGCCATCAGTGGAGCCGGCCAGGGTGCTAATTCACCCCTCCACTTT.

This clonotype came up many times. The chain combines TRBV20-1 with TRBJ1-1, with a tentative D call TRBD1 (6 bases). Trimming shortened V by 4 bases and J by 7 bases, and 10 bases separated the two germline ends. Germline V CDR1 and CDR2: DFQATT, SNEGSKA (reference sequence). CDR3 length equals 11 residues. The CDR3 DNA reads as TGCAGTGCTACACAGGGAGTTGAAGCTTTCTTT. Its translation is CSATQGVEAFF.

The chain carries TRBV5-1 and TRBJ2-1, with D possibly being TRBD1 (7 bases). Trimming left V 0 bases short and J 2 bases short, with 12 bases between. Germline CDR1 and CDR2: SGHRS and YFSETQ. The CDR3 has 16 amino acids. The DNA of the CDR3 is TGCGCCAGCAGCTTGGCGACAGGGAGGACCTACAATGAGCAGTTCTTC. This sequence encodes CASSLATGRTYNEQFF. Full variable domain (outside the CDR3, taken from reference TRBV5-1 and TRBJ2-1): KAGVTQTPRYLIKTRGQQVTLSCSPISGHRSVSWYQQTPGQGLQFLFEYFSETQRNKGNFPGRFSGRQFSNSRSEMNVSTLELGDSALYLCASSLATGRTYNEQFFGPGTRLTVL.

The chain uses TRBV20-1 and TRBJ2-3; 8 nucleotides align to TRBD2. The junction had 5 bases not matched to a gene; V was cut back by 6 bases and J by 0 bases. The CDR3 length is 14 residues. CDR1 is DFQATT, CDR2 SNEGSKA, per germline (reference sequence). CDR3 loop: CSAGAGGSTDTQYF. CDR3 sequence (DNA): TGCAGTGCGGGCGCGGGAGGCAGCACAGATACGCAGTATTTT.

This clonotype appeared a few times. The V and J genes are TRBV7-9 and TRBJ2-4, with D perhaps given as TRBD1 or TRBD2 (5 bases each). The CDR3 contains 15 residues. V was pared by 5 bases and J by 0 bases, with 11 bases between. Germline CDR1 is SEHNR and CDR2 is FQNEAQ (reference sequence). This CDR3 is CASSPVGTAKNIQYF. CDR3 DNA sequence: TGTGCCAGCAGCCCCGTTGGGACAGCCAAAAACATTCAGTACTTC. The full variable domain, in which reference TRBV7-9 and TRBJ2-4 provide the parts outside the CDR3, is DTGVSQNPRHKITKRGQNVTFRCDPISEHNRLYWYRQTLGQGPEFLTYFQNEAQLEKSRLLSDRFSAERPKGSFSTLEIQRTEQGDSAMYLCASSPVGTAKNIQYFGAGTRLSVL.

This clonotype has only a few counts. The chain carries TRBV6-5 and TRBJ2-5; 7 bases fit TRBD2. Per the germline V gene, CDR1 is MNHEY and CDR2 is SVGAGI. V was pared by 4 bases and J by 4 bases, with 12 bases of the junction left unmatched. The CDR3 length is 16 residues. In nucleotides, the CDR3 is TGTGCCAGCAGTTCGACACCTTTCGGACTAGGAGAGACCCAGTACTTC. This gives the protein CASSSTPFGLGETQYF.